Given below is one T cell receptor (beta chain) in context. Its antigen is still unknown. Germline loops: CDR1 SGHRS, CDR2 YFSETQ. This CDR3 contains 19 residues. V trimming: 2 bases; J trimming: 0 bases; junction bases outside the gene matches: 9. The data were obtained in a study of cytomegalovirus exposure and HLA in healthy donors. Whole-study results and caveats: The authors enumerated roughly 160 TCR beta chains as linked to cytomegalovirus. Among TCR beta chains of equal frequency, HLA-associated ones were more clonally expanded in a later analysis.

It was with 60 Vbeta and 13 Jbeta primers that the PCR ran. Repertoires were generated with immunoSEQ multiplex PCR, while TCRdb's copy carries only in-frame clones and drops some. The sample has 120,000 or so clones, about 83% seen once; the top ten hold less than 3%. Material for sequencing was PBMCs. This chain joins TRBV5-1 and TRBJ2-2; TRBD2 agrees at 11 bases. The clonotype was recovered from a woman between 40 and 50 years old in good health and CMV-seropositive. DNA of the CDR3: TGCGCCAGCAGCTTCAAAAATAGCGGGGGGGCCTCGAACACCGGGGAGCTGTTTTTT. Translation gives CASSFKNSGGASNTGELFF. The full variable domain, with the rest looked up from reference TRBV5-1 and TRBJ2-2, is KAGVTQTPRYLIKTRGQQVTLSCSPISGHRSVSWYQQTPGQGLQFLFEYFSETQRNKGNFPGRFSGRQFSNSRSEMNVSTLELGDSALYLCASSFKNSGGASNTGELFFGEGSRLTVL.